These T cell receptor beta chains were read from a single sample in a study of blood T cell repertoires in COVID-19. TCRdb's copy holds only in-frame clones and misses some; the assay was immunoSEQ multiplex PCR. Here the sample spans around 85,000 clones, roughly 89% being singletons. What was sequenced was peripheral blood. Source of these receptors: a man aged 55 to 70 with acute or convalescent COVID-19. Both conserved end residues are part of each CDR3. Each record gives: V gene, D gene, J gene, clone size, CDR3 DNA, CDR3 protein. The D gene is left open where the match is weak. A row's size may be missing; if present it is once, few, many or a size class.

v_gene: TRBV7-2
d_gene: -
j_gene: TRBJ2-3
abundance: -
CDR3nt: TGTGCCAGCAGCCCGAGCATGGGGTCTGGAGGTACGCAGTATTTT
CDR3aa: CASSPSMGSGGTQYF

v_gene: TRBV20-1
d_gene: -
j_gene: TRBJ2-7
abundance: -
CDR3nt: TGCAGTGCTCCCCGGGGCTACGAGCAGTACTTC
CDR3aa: CSAPRGYEQYF

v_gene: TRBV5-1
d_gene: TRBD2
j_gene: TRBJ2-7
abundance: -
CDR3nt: TGCGCCAGCAGCTTGGGGTCTCTAGCGGGGGTATTCGAGCAGTACTTC
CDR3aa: CASSLGSLAGVFEQYF

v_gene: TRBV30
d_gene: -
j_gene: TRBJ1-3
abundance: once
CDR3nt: TGTGCCCGGAACGGAGTCTCTGGAAACACCATATATTTT
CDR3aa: CARNGVSGNTIYF

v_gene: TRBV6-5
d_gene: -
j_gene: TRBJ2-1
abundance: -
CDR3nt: TGTGCCAGCAGCCACAACGGGGGTATTAACAATGAGCAGTTCTTC
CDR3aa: CASSHNGGINNEQFF

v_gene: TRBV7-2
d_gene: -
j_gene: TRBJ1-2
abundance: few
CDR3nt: TGTGCCAGCAGCTACCCCGACGAGGTCTATGGCTACACCTTC
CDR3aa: CASSYPDEVYGYTF

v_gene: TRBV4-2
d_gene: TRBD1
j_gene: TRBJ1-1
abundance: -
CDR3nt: TGTGCCAGCAGCCCACAGGGGGCCACTGAAGCTTTCTTT
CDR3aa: CASSPQGATEAFF

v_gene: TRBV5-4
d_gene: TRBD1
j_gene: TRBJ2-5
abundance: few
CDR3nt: TGTGCCAGCAGCAAACCGGGACAGGAGACCCAGTACTTC
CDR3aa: CASSKPGQETQYF

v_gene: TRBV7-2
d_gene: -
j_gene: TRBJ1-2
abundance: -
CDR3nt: TGTGCCAGCACCCAGCCTGGGCCCTATGGCTACACCTTC
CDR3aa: CASTQPGPYGYTF

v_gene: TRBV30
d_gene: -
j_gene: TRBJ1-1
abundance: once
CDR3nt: TGTGCCTGGAGTGTGGGCAGACCGAACACTGAAGCTTTCTTT
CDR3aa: CAWSVGRPNTEAFF

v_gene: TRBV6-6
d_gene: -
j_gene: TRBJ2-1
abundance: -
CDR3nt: TGTGCCAGCAGTTACCATACAAACAATGAGCAGTTCTTC
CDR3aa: CASSYHTNNEQFF

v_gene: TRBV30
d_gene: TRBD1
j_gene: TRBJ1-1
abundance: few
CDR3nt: TGTGCCTGGGGGACAGGAGTACCTGAAGCTTTCTTT
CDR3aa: CAWGTGVPEAFF

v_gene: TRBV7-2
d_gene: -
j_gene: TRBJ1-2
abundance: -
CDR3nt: TGTGCCAGCAGCCCGGGACGGGGGGGCTATGGCTACACCTTC
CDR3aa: CASSPGRGGYGYTF

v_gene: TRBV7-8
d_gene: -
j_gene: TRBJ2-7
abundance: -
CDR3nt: TGTGCCAGCAGCTTAGACGGGCAGGGGTTGAACGAGCAGTACTTC
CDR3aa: CASSLDGQGLNEQYF

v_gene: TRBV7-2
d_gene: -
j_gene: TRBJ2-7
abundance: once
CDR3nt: TGTGCCAGCAGAGGCATGACAGGTGGCTACGAGCAGTACTTC
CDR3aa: CASRGMTGGYEQYF

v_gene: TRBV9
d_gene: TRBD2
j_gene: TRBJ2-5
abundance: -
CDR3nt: TGTGCCAGCAGCGTAGGCCCAGCGGGGGGCCAAGTTGACGAGACCCAGTACTTC
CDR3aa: CASSVGPAGGQVDETQYF

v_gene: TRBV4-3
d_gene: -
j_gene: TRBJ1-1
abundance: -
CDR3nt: TGCGCCAGCAGCCAAGGCGTAGCTAGCACTGAAGCTTTCTTT
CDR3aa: CASSQGVASTEAFF

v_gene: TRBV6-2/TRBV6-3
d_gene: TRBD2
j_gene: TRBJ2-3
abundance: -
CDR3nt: TGTGCCAGCAGCCGTCTAGCGGCCCCAGATACGCAGTATTTT
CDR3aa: CASSRLAAPDTQYF

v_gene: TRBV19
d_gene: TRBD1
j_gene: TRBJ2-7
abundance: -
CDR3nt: TGTGCCAGTAGTATGGACAGGGGTGAGCAGTACTTC
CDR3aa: CASSMDRGEQYF

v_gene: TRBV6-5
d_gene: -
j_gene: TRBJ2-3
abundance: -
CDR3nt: TGTGCCAGCGCCATAAGGGGCCCCACAGATACGCAGTATTTT
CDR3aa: CASAIRGPTDTQYF

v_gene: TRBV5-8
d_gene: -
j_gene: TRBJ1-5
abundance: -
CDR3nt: TGTGCCAGCAGCTTGGTCCCGAATCAGCCCCAGCATTTT
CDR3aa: CASSLVPNQPQHF

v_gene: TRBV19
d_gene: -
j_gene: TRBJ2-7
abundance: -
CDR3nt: TGTGCCAGTACGACGGGGGAGACCTACGAGCAGTACTTC
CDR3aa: CASTTGETYEQYF

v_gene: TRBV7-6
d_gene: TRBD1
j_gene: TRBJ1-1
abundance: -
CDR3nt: TGTGCCAGCAGCCCGGGACAGGGGAACACTGAAGCTTTCTTT
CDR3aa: CASSPGQGNTEAFF

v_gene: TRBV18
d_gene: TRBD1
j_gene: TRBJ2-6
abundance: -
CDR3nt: TGTGCCAGCTCACGTACAGGGGGCGCCGGTGGGGCCAACGTCCTGACTTTC
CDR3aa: CASSRTGGAGGANVLTF

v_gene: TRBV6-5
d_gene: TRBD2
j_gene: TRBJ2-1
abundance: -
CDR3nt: TGTGCCAGCAGTCTTACTAGCGGGGTTAGTAATGAGCAGTTCTTC
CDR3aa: CASSLTSGVSNEQFF

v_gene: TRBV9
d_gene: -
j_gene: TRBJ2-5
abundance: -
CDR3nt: TGTGCCAGCAGCGTGTACGGCGGGGCAGAGACCCAGTACTTC
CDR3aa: CASSVYGGAETQYF

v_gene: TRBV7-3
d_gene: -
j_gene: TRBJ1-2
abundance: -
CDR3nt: TGTGCCAGCAGCTTGACCGGAGGGAACTATGGCTACACCTTC
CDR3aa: CASSLTGGNYGYTF

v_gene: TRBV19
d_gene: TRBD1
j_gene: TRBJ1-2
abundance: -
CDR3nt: TGTGCCAGTAAGTTAGGGGGCAGCTATGGCTACACCTTC
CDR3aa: CASKLGGSYGYTF

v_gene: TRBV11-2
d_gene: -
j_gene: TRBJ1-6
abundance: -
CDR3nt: TGTGCCAGCAGCTTAGATTATGAAGGACAAAACTATAATTCACCCCTCCACTTT
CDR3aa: CASSLDYEGQNYNSPLHF

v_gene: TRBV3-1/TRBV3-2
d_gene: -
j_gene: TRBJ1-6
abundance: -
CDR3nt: TGTGCCAGCAGCCAACCCAGGGAGGACCCGGGCAATTCACCCCTCCACTTT
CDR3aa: CASSQPREDPGNSPLHF

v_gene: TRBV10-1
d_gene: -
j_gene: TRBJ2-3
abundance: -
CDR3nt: TGCGCCAGACACGACTCCACAGATACGCAGTATTTT
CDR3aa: CARHDSTDTQYF

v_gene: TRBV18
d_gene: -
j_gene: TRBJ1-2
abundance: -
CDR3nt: TGTGCCAGCTCACCAAAAACAGGGCTTGGAAGTGGCTACACCTTC
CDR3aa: CASSPKTGLGSGYTF

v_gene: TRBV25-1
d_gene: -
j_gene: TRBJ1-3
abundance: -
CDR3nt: TGTGCCAGCAGTGTGTATGAGGAGGGGACCATATATTTT
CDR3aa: CASSVYEEGTIYF

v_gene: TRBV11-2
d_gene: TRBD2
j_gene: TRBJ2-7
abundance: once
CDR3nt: TGTGCCAGCAGCTCCGGGACTAGCGGGGGGACACCGCTCTACGAGCAGTACTTC
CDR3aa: CASSSGTSGGTPLYEQYF

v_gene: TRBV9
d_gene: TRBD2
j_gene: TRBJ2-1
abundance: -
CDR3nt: TGTGCCAGCAGCGTCAGCGGGGGTGGGGCCTACAATGAGCAGTTCTTC
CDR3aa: CASSVSGGGAYNEQFF

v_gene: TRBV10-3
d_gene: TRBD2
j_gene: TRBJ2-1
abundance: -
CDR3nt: TGTGCCATCGGGCGGGGGGCGTCCTACAATGAGCAGTTCTTC
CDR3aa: CAIGRGASYNEQFF

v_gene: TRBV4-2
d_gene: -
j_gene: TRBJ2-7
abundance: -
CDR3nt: TGTGCCAGCAGCCCAGGGAAAGGGACCTACGAGCAGTACTTC
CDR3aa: CASSPGKGTYEQYF

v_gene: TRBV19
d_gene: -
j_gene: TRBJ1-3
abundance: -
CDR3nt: TGTGCCAGTAGTATAAAGACAGCCTCTGGAAACACCATATATTTT
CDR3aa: CASSIKTASGNTIYF

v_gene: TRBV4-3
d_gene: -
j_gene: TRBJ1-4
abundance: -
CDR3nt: TGCGCCAGCAGCCAGGGCTGGACAGCTGAAAAACTGTTTTTT
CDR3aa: CASSQGWTAEKLFF

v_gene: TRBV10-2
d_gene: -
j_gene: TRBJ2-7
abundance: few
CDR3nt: TGCGCCAGCAGGACGGACAGCCTCGAGCAGTACTTC
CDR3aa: CASRTDSLEQYF

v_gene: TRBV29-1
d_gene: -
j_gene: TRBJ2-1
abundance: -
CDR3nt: TGCAGCGTTGACCCGCAGGGGCCAGACAATGAGCAGTTCTTC
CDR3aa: CSVDPQGPDNEQFF

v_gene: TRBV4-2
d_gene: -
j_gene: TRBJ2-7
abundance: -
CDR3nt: TGTGCCAGCAGCCCAACTCCCGCCGGGGGCTCCTACGAGCAGTACTTC
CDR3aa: CASSPTPAGGSYEQYF

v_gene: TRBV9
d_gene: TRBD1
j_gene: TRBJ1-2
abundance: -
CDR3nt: TGTGCCAGCAGCGTCCCCCGGACAGGTAGCTATGGCTACACCTTC
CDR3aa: CASSVPRTGSYGYTF